This T cell receptor (beta chain) originates from a study of T cell repertoires in cytomegalovirus infection. In this sample, this clonotype turned up a few times. Its antigen is as yet unknown. The CDR3 sequence is 13 residues long. The germline gives CDR1 MNHNY, CDR2 SVGAGI (reference sequence). V was clipped by 11 bases and J by 9 bases; unmatched bases: 8. Using its own MiXCR run on the reads, TCRdb lists one record per CDR3 protein. The profile shows some 500,000 distinct CDR3 sequences, around 35% of them singletons. V usage is TRBV6-6 and J usage is TRBJ2-1, with 12 positions matching TRBD2. This specimen consisted of cultured PBMCs, obtained from culture after CMV antigen stimulation. The sequence was collected from a human donor in good health (CMV status not recorded). Some clones in this sample may be carry-over from other donors' samples. The CDR3 region is CASLAGGRAEQFF. The DNA for the CDR3 is TGTGCCTCTCTAGCGGGAGGGCGGGCTGAGCAGTTCTTC.